The rows below give T cell receptor beta chains drawn from one sample of a study of shared clonotypes between healthy human individuals. Repertoires were generated with immunoSEQ multiplex PCR, while TCRdb's copy carries only in-frame clones and drops some. This sample has more than 450,000 clones; less than 85% occur once, and the top ten carry under 15%. The specimen sequenced was PBMCs. These receptors originate from a woman in her 40s in good health. Some clones in this sample may be carry-over from other donors' samples. Each CDR3 is given without its conserved first and last residue.

TRBV5-4	TRBJ2-6	ASRFGTGASGANVLT
TRBV5-1	TRBJ2-2	ASSLTGTGELF
TRBV5-1	TRBJ2-5	ASRPGLAGGGAETQY
TRBV28	TRBJ2-7	ASRAGGEYEQY
TRBV15	TRBJ2-1	ATSRDETGNEQF
TRBV6-5	TRBJ2-1	ASSSTRGAQQF
TRBV28	TRBJ2-6	ASTRSPLGANVLT
TRBV5-4	TRBJ2-3	ASSPAPTDTQY
TRBV27	TRBJ2-1	ASSLAGGYNEQF
TRBV28	TRBJ2-5	ASSPGPLQAETQY
TRBV5-1	TRBJ2-1	ASSSDRPGHEQF
TRBV19	TRBJ1-5	ASWTGRSNQPQH
TRBV11-2	TRBJ2-7	ASSSPAGGSYEQY
TRBV7-2	TRBJ2-7	ASSRTSGGYEQY
TRBV27	TRBJ1-2	ASSPAWGANYGYT
TRBV6-6	TRBJ1-1	ASSYRTGGGTEAF
TRBV6-4	TRBJ2-1	ASSESGNEQF
TRBV5-4	TRBJ2-2	ASSRGTSGTNTGELF
TRBV5-1	TRBJ2-3	ASSSSARVRGDTQY
TRBV5-4	TRBJ2-7	ASSLDGNYEQY
TRBV7-2	TRBJ2-3	ASSLSRGRGDTQY
TRBV13	TRBJ2-1	ASSSGTSGSYSDEQF
TRBV5-6	TRBJ2-1	ASSTSTVARDNEQF
TRBV5-4	TRBJ2-7	ASSLAGGSEQY
TRBV5-5	TRBJ1-1	ASSQSLRRSRNTEAF
TRBV10-3	TRBJ2-2	AITNTGELF
TRBV19	TRBJ2-2	ASSTGQGGITGELF
TRBV7-8	TRBJ2-1	ASSLWGLSGRAGNEQF
TRBV9	TRBJ2-2	ASSDWNTGELF
TRBV11-2	TRBJ1-1	ASSLVGTEAF
TRBV7-2	TRBJ1-5	ASSLGGGANQPQH
TRBV18	TRBJ1-2	ASSPPSEYGYT
TRBV7-9	TRBJ1-1	ASSLAPDGSAF
TRBV28	TRBJ2-7	ASSSNRLLFDYEQY
TRBV7-9	TRBJ2-1	ASSLSSGRINNEQF
TRBV5-1	TRBJ2-5	ASRRGSGGQETQY
TRBV7-3	TRBJ2-1	ASSPVGAGEQF
TRBV30	TRBJ2-7	AWSKPRLGGRLVMWEQY
TRBV5-6	TRBJ1-2	ASSSLTGGYT
TRBV15	TRBJ2-7	ATSRGGQNYEQY